The rows below give T cell receptor beta chains drawn from one sample of a study of human T cells and chemical hapten exposure. TCRdb redid the calling of the RACE reads with MiXCR, one entry per CDR3 protein. This repertoire shows about 46,000 distinct CDR3 sequences, about 9% found once; its top ten account for 14%. The starting material was whole blood, obtained in connection with sensitization to the hapten diphenylcyclopropenone (DPC). Source of these receptors: a woman aged 40-49 years with alopecia areata. Some clones in this sample may be carry-over from other donors' samples. Each CDR3 is given with its conserved first and last residue. A D gene is named only where the DNA matches it firmly. Clone size appears in some rows only: once, few, many, or a class for an expanded clone.

>TRBJ2-3|TRBD2|-|TRBV6-1
TGTGCCAGCAGCCCCCGGGGCGGGGGGAACACAGATACGCAGTATTTT
CASSPRGGGNTDTQYF
>TRBJ2-7|-|few|TRBV3-1
TGTGCCAGCAGCCAGTCGGGTAGGACTCGCCACTACGAGCAGTACTTC
CASSQSGRTRHYEQYF
>TRBJ1-1|-|few|TRBV6-2/TRBV6-3
TGTGCCAGCAGTTACTTAGCGGGGGCAGGTACTGAAGCTTTCTTT
CASSYLAGAGTEAFF
>TRBJ2-3|-|few|TRBV3-1
TGTGCCAGCAGCCTCGGAAGCCCGGATACGCAGTATTTT
CASSLGSPDTQYF
>TRBJ2-1|TRBD1|-|TRBV13
TGTGCCAGCAGCTTATGGACAGGGAGAAATGAGCAGTTCTTC
CASSLWTGRNEQFF
>TRBJ2-5|TRBD2|medium-sized|TRBV4-3
TGCGCCAGCAGCCAAGATAACCGGGGGGGCCTAGGGGAAGAGACCCAGTACTTC
CASSQDNRGGLGEETQYF
>TRBJ1-1|-|-|TRBV20-1
TGCAGTGCCCTTACGAGGCAGGGAAAGAACACTGAAGCTTTCTTT
CSALTRQGKNTEAFF
>TRBJ2-1|TRBD2|-|TRBV20-1
TGCAGTGCTAGAAGTGCGGGACTAGCATCCAATGAGCAGTTCTTC
CSARSAGLASNEQFF
>TRBJ1-2|-|few|TRBV27
TGTGCCAGCAGTCTGAACACCAACTATGGCTACACCTTC
CASSLNTNYGYTF
>TRBJ1-2|-|many|TRBV10-3
TGTGCCATCAGTGAATCGGGGTCTGCGAGCTACACCTTC
CAISESGSASYTF
>TRBJ1-1|TRBD1|few|TRBV7-2
TGTGCCAGCAGCCCTCCGGGACAGCCGAAGACTGAAGCTTTCTTT
CASSPPGQPKTEAFF
>TRBJ1-2|TRBD1|-|TRBV4-1
TGCGCCAGCGGGGCGGGACAGGGGTTCTATGGCTACACCTTC
CASGAGQGFYGYTF
>TRBJ1-1|-|-|TRBV30
TGTGCCTGGAGTGTACCTACAGGGCAGGGGACTGAAGCTTTCTTT
CAWSVPTGQGTEAFF
>TRBJ1-2|TRBD1|many|TRBV4-1
TGCGCCAGCAGCCCTACAGGGGGCGCGCGTTATGGCTACACCTTC
CASSPTGGARYGYTF
>TRBJ2-2|-|-|TRBV5-1
TGCGCCAGCAGCCCGACGGGGGCGGGCACCGGGGAGCTGTTTTTT
CASSPTGAGTGELFF
>TRBJ1-2|TRBD1|few|TRBV6-5
TGTGCCAGCACCCAGGTCATCTTCGGGACAGGGGGTTACTATGGCTACACCTTC
CASTQVIFGTGGYYGYTF
>TRBJ2-3|TRBD2|few|TRBV30
TGTGCCTGGAGCCAAGGTGGGACTAGTGGTCGTACGCAGTATTTT
CAWSQGGTSGRTQYF
>TRBJ1-4|-|many|TRBV12-3/TRBV12-4
TGTGCCAGCAGGGATCTGACAGGCGGTAATGAAAAACTGTTTTTT
CASRDLTGGNEKLFF